These T cell receptor beta chains were read from a single sample in a study of blood T cell repertoires in COVID-19. Assay: immunoSEQ multiplex PCR; the TCRdb copy retains only in-frame clones and omits some. The sample carries approximately 140,000 clones, approximately 85% recorded once. The sequenced sample consisted of peripheral blood. These receptors all stem from a woman in her fifties or sixties with COVID-19, enrolled during active disease. The CDR3 runs from the conserved cysteine through the conserved F or W. D genes are given only for firm matches. Rows may omit the clone size; those that give it use once, few, many or a size class.

TRBV19	NA	TRBJ1-1	NA	CASEAWNTEAFF	TGTGCCAGTGAGGCCTGGAACACTGAAGCTTTCTTT
TRBV7-2	NA	TRBJ2-7	NA	CASSDRITYEQYF	TGTGCCAGCAGCGACAGGATAACCTACGAGCAGTACTTC
TRBV10-3	TRBD2	TRBJ2-3	NA	CAISASAGGPTDTQYF	TGTGCCATCAGTGCAAGTGCGGGGGGGCCCACAGATACGCAGTATTTT
TRBV6-5	NA	TRBJ1-5	NA	CASRTGTGQPQHF	TGTGCCAGCAGAACAGGGACGGGTCAGCCCCAGCATTTT
TRBV5-1	NA	TRBJ2-3	few	CASSLGGRTDTQYF	TGCGCCAGCAGCCTGGGGGGCCGCACAGATACGCAGTATTTT
TRBV3-1/TRBV3-2	NA	TRBJ1-2	NA	CASSQVGVEAYGYTF	TGTGCCAGCAGCCAAGTAGGGGTAGAAGCTTATGGCTACACCTTC
TRBV11-2	NA	TRBJ1-4	NA	CASSFLGHTNEKLFF	TGTGCCAGCAGCTTCCTCGGACACACTAATGAAAAACTGTTTTTT
TRBV7-3	TRBD1	TRBJ2-1	once	CASSLGQASLNEQFF	TGTGCCAGCAGCTTAGGACAGGCCAGTCTCAATGAGCAGTTCTTC
TRBV7-3	NA	TRBJ2-7	NA	CASSPHAYGGFPYEQYF	TGTGCCAGCAGCCCCCATGCTTATGGGGGGTTCCCCTACGAGCAGTACTTC
TRBV24-1	NA	TRBJ1-2	NA	CATSESGVGYTF	TGTGCCACCAGTGAGTCAGGGGTTGGCTACACCTTC
TRBV18	NA	TRBJ1-3	NA	CASSPQSSSGNTIYF	TGTGCCAGCTCACCACAGAGTAGCTCTGGAAACACCATATATTTT
TRBV19	TRBD1	TRBJ1-5	once	CASSSGTGGYQPQHF	TGTGCCAGTAGCTCCGGGACAGGGGGCTATCAGCCCCAGCATTTT
TRBV6-5	TRBD2	TRBJ2-3	NA	CASGRGGLTDTQYF	TGTGCCAGCGGGCGGGGGGGCCTCACAGATACGCAGTATTTT
TRBV5-4	NA	TRBJ2-2	NA	CASSLLPRDTGELFF	TGTGCCAGCAGCTTGTTGCCGCGGGACACCGGGGAGCTGTTTTTT
TRBV24-1	NA	TRBJ1-6	NA	CATSWGGAILYNSPLHF	TGTGCCACCTCTTGGGGAGGGGCGATCCTTTATAATTCACCCCTCCACTTT
TRBV19	NA	TRBJ1-5	NA	CASSIDWAYSNQPQHF	TGTGCCAGTAGTATAGATTGGGCTTATAGCAATCAGCCCCAGCATTTT
TRBV12-3/TRBV12-4	NA	TRBJ1-1	NA	CASILTGLNEAFF	TGTGCCAGCATCCTAACAGGGCTGAATGAAGCTTTCTTT
TRBV2	TRBD1	TRBJ2-1	once	CASSTEGTGEQFF	TGTGCCAGCAGTACCGAGGGGACAGGGGAGCAGTTCTTC
TRBV7-6	NA	TRBJ2-3	NA	CASSLGQVVDTQYF	TGTGCCAGCAGCTTAGGCCAGGTTGTAGATACGCAGTATTTT
TRBV7-9	NA	TRBJ2-7	NA	CASSLVQGTPYEQYF	TGTGCCAGCAGCTTAGTTCAGGGAACCCCCTACGAGCAGTACTTC
TRBV18	NA	TRBJ2-3	NA	CASSLAPMGGGTDTQYF	TGTGCCAGCTCACTCGCTCCTATGGGGGGTGGCACAGATACGCAGTATTTT
TRBV10-3	NA	TRBJ1-1	NA	CAISEARGTASEAFF	TGTGCCATCAGTGAGGCTCGGGGGACCGCGTCTGAAGCTTTCTTT
TRBV6-5	TRBD2	TRBJ2-3	NA	CASSRGLGTDTQYF	TGTGCCAGCAGCCGTGGACTAGGCACAGATACGCAGTATTTT
TRBV7-7	TRBD2	TRBJ2-1	once	CASSLAGDGNEQFF	TGTGCTAGCAGCTTGGCGGGAGATGGGAATGAGCAGTTCTTC
TRBV3-1/TRBV3-2	TRBD1	TRBJ2-7	once	CASRATGPKWDRRSYEQYF	TGTGCCAGCAGAGCGACGGGGCCGAAGTGGGACAGGCGCTCCTACGAGCAGTACTTC
TRBV28	NA	TRBJ1-2	NA	CASIGGAAFFYGYTF	TGTGCCAGCATCGGGGGGGCCGCATTCTTCTATGGCTACACCTTC
TRBV18	NA	TRBJ1-5	NA	CASSPSNRLRFQPQHF	TGTGCCAGCTCACCTTCAAACCGCCTCCGGTTCCAGCCCCAGCATTTT
TRBV6-5	NA	TRBJ2-5	NA	CASSTSLMETQYF	TGTGCCAGCTCAACCAGTTTAATGGAGACCCAGTACTTC
TRBV5-1	NA	TRBJ1-1	NA	CASSLRAQNTEAFF	TGCGCCAGCAGCCTCAGGGCCCAGAACACTGAAGCTTTCTTT
TRBV19	TRBD1	TRBJ2-2	NA	CASTADRGYTGELFF	TGTGCCAGTACCGCTGACAGGGGGTACACCGGGGAGCTGTTTTTT
TRBV3-1/TRBV3-2	NA	TRBJ1-2	once	CASSLVHNYGYTF	TGTGCCAGCAGCCTGGTACATAACTATGGCTACACCTTC